Listed here are 29 T cell receptor beta chains from one sample, sequenced in a study of OX40 agonist ivuxolimab in advanced cancers. The repertoire was sequenced with immunoSEQ multiplex PCR; TCRdb's copy has only in-frame clones and lacks some. Of 100,000 or so clones listed, about nine tenths are singletons. The sample in question was CD4+ or CD8+ T cells sorted from blood, obtained in a trial of the OX40 agonist ivuxolimab. Receptors were obtained from an adult with an advanced solid tumor such as melanoma, head and neck, liver or kidney cancer.

This clone appeared a single time. J is TRBJ1-4 and V is TRBV4-1; 7 nucleotides align to TRBD1. Germline loops: CDR1 MGHRA, CDR2 YSYEKL. CDR3 size: 15 residues. V gave up 1 base and J gave up 7 bases; unmatched junction bases: 6. The CDR3 here is CASSQGRRGGEKLFF. In DNA form, the CDR3 reads TGCGCCAGCAGCCAAGGTCGCAGGGGGGGTGAAAAACTGTTTTTT.

This chain uses TRBV7-2 with TRBJ2-7; TRBD2 matches 8 bases. The CDR3 has 15 amino acids. With V trimmed by 1 base and J by 5 bases, 7 bases remained unmatched. CDR1 and CDR2 from the germline V gene are SGHTA and FQGNSA. CDR3: CASSLGSVAGNEQYF. CDR3 in DNA: TGTGCCAGCAGCTTAGGGTCGGTAGCGGGAAACGAGCAGTACTTC.

The V and J genes are TRBV19 and TRBJ2-5; D unresolved. This CDR3 is 14 amino acids long. Germline loops: CDR1 LNHDA, CDR2 SQIVND (reference sequence). Deletions cut 1 base from V and 2 bases from J, with 8 bases between. The CDR3 DNA reads as TGTGCCAGTAGTATAGCGGGTCCACAAGAGACCCAGTACTTC. Its protein is CASSIAGPQETQYF.

V and J are TRBV5-4 and TRBJ2-1; D is ambiguous. V was pared by 2 bases and J by 7 bases, with 19 bases between. The CDR3 length is 16 residues. Germline-derived CDR1 and CDR2 are SGHNT and YYREEE (reference sequence). This CDR3 is CASSLPGPRASNEQFF. CDR3 coding DNA: TGTGCCAGCAGCTTACCGGGTCCTCGAGCCTCGAATGAGCAGTTCTTC.

This chain connects TRBV7-2 to TRBJ2-1; a possible D gene is TRBD2 (5 bases). The CDR3 loop spans 14 amino acids. Germline CDR1 and CDR2: SGHTA and FQGNSA. V was trimmed by 1 base and J by 6 bases, leaving 10 bases between them. The CDR3 nucleotides read TGTGCCAGCAGCTTAGGGCTAGCCTCCAATGAGCAGTTCTTC. It specifies CASSLGLASNEQFF. The full variable domain, in which reference TRBV7-2 and TRBJ2-1 provide the parts outside the CDR3, is GAGVSQSPSNKVTEKGKDVELRCDPISGHTALYWYRQSLGQGLEFLIYFQGNSAPDKSGLPSDRFSAERTGGSVSTLTIQRTQQEDSAVYLCASSLGLASNEQFFGPGTRLTVL.

The J gene is TRBJ2-5, the V gene TRBV6-6; D unclear. CDR1 and CDR2 (germline): MNHNY, SVGAGI (reference sequence). CDR3 size: 14 residues. With 6 bases removed from V and 0 bases from J, the gap between germline ends came to 11 bases. In DNA form, the CDR3 reads TGTGCCAGCAGGAAAGACCCAGACCAAGAGACCCAGTACTTC. It yields the protein CASRKDPDQETQYF.

The rearrangement joins TRBV5-1 to TRBJ2-7; 7 bases match TRBD1. The CDR3 covers 15 residues. Germline V gene data show CDR1 as SGHRS and CDR2 as YFSETQ. V dropped 4 bases and J dropped 6; count of bases not matched to a gene: 13. CDR3 amino acids: CASSPPTGEVGEQYF. The CDR3 DNA follows: TGCGCCAGCAGCCCGCCCACAGGGGAAGTAGGCGAGCAGTACTTC.

Only one count was recorded for this clone. This chain uses TRBV5-4 with TRBJ1-2; the D gene is possibly TRBD1 (6 bases). V lost 0 bases to trimming and J lost 7 bases, with 16 bases between them. CDR1 is SGHNT, CDR2 YYREEE, per germline (reference sequence). The CDR3 totals 15 residues. Here the CDR3 DNA reads TGTGCCAGCAGCTTGGCTGGGGGGCGGGAAATTGGCTACACCTTC. The encoded protein is CASSLAGGREIGYTF.

This clone came up a few times. This rearrangement joins TRBV5-1 to TRBJ2-2, with 7 bases fitting TRBD1. V lost 5 bases and J lost 3; bases outside the gene matches: 4. The CDR3 runs 14 residues. Looked up from germline, CDR1 is SGHRS and CDR2 is YFSETQ. As DNA, the CDR3 is TGCGCCAGCAGAGACAGGGCTGACACCGGGGAGCTGTTTTTT. This translates into CASRDRADTGELFF.

The rearrangement joins TRBV25-1 to TRBJ2-2; 11 nucleotides line up with TRBD2. Germline CDR1 MGHDK, CDR2 SYGVNS. The CDR3 has 15 amino acids. The V and J ends lost 5 bases and 7 bases, in that order; junction bases with no gene match: 6. In nucleotides, the CDR3 is TGTGCCAGCAGTAATAGCGGGAGGGTAGTCGGGGAGCTGTTTTTT. It encodes CASSNSGRVVGELFF.

This clone was seen only once. The rearrangement links TRBV28 to TRBJ1-4, with 7 nucleotides matching TRBD1. Germline V gene sequence: CDR1 MDHEN, CDR2 SYDVKM. CDR3 length equals 16 residues. Trimming cost V 8 bases and J 7 bases; bases outside gene matches: 16. CDR3 sequence reads: CASGNAYRGGSEKLFF. The DNA for the CDR3 is TGTGCCAGCGGGAACGCTTACAGGGGTGGAAGTGAAAAACTGTTTTTT.

The chain links TRBV5-6 to TRBJ2-7; D is uncertain. Trimming pared 1 base from V and 3 bases from J, leaving 8 bases between. The CDR3 is 13 amino acids. The V gene's germline CDR1 is SGHDT and CDR2 YYEEEE. CDR3 DNA sequence: TGTGCCAGCAGCTTGAGGGCAGGCTACGAGCAGTACTTC. It yields the protein CASSLRAGYEQYF.

J is TRBJ2-7 and V is TRBV11-3; no firm D call. The CDR3 length is 14 residues. Between the trimmed V and J ends, which lost 1 base and 7 bases, there was a span of 14 bases. Germline lookup yields CDR1 SGHNT and CDR2 YENEEA. The CDR3 loop reads CASSLGSAGPEQYF. The CDR3 DNA is TGTGCCAGCAGCTTAGGAAGCGCAGGCCCTGAGCAGTACTTC.

The chain combines TRBV5-1 with TRBJ1-2; 10 nucleotides line up with TRBD1. After removal of 4 bases from V and 4 bases from J, the junction contained 10 bases not matched to a gene. Per the germline V gene, CDR1 is SGHRS and CDR2 is YFSETQ. The CDR3 sequence is 16 residues long. This CDR3 reads CASSIQSGTGVYGYTF. The DNA of the CDR3 is TGCGCCAGCAGCATACAATCCGGGACAGGGGTCTATGGCTACACCTTC.

DNA for the CDR3: TGTGCCAGCACCCTACAACAGGCGGCGGGGGCCAACGTCCTGACTTTC. This sequence encodes CASTLQQAAGANVLTF. This chain joins TRBV7-8 and TRBJ2-6; D possibly corresponds to TRBD1 (5 bases). Germline assignment: CDR1 SGHVS and CDR2 FQNEAQ. CDR3 length: 16 amino acids. V shed 7 bases and J shed 4 bases, with 17 bases lying between them.

The rearrangement joins TRBV11-3 to TRBJ2-7; 14 bases align to TRBD2. Germline V CDR1 and CDR2: SGHNT, YENEEA. V was pared by 5 bases and J by 4 bases, with 10 bases of the junction left unmatched. The CDR3 has 17 residues. CDR3 sequence: CASSPGLGTSGSYEQYF. The CDR3 region has the DNA TGTGCCAGCAGCCCCGGTCTGGGGACTAGCGGGAGTTACGAGCAGTACTTC. Together with reference TRBV11-3 and TRBJ2-7, the CDR3 gives the full variable domain: EAGVVQSPRYKIIEKKQPVAFWCNPISGHNTLYWYLQNLGQGPELLIRYENEEAVDDSQLPKDRFSAERLKGVDSTLKIQPAELGDSAVYLCASSPGLGTSGSYEQYFGPGTRLTVT.

This sequence joins TRBV28 and TRBJ1-4; TRBD1 aligns across 8 bases. The CDR3 runs to 14 residues. Trimming cost V 7 bases and J 4 bases; bases outside gene matches: 5. Germline assignment: CDR1 MDHEN and CDR2 SYDVKM. The CDR3 protein is CASNIQGVNEKLFF. The CDR3 bases are TGTGCCAGCAACATACAGGGGGTTAATGAAAAACTGTTTTTT.

The chain joins TRBV11-2 to TRBJ2-1; D remains ambiguous. V shed 4 bases and J shed 8 bases, with 12 bases lying between them. CDR1 is SGHAT, CDR2 FQNNGV, per germline. The CDR3 loop spans 13 amino acids. CDR3 in amino acids: CASSSSDGYEQFF. DNA of the CDR3: TGTGCCAGCAGCTCCTCGGACGGATATGAGCAGTTCTTC.

This clone showed up just once. DNA of the CDR3: TGTGCCAGCAGACCCGGACTAGCGGGAGAGGGGGAGCTGTTTTTT. Translation: CASRPGLAGEGELFF. The chain carries TRBV7-7 and TRBJ2-2, with TRBD2 identical over 13 bases. The V and J ends lost 6 bases and 8 bases, in that order; junction bases with no gene match: 6. The CDR3 has 15 amino acids. Germline CDR1 and CDR2: SSHAT and FNYEAQ (reference sequence).

This chain joins TRBV7-3 and TRBJ2-1; D may be TRBD2 (6 bases). V was pared by 2 bases and J by 10 bases, with 24 bases between. The germline CDR1 and CDR2 sequences are SGHTA and FQGTGA. The CDR3 is made up of 17 amino acids. This chain's CDR3 is CASSLGVLANTKSEQFF. CDR3 nucleotide sequence: TGTGCCAGCAGCTTAGGAGTGCTAGCGAATACGAAGTCGGAGCAGTTCTTC.

The V call is TRBV5-1, the J call TRBJ2-7; D possibly corresponds to TRBD1 (6 bases). The CDR3 spans 15 residues. The V gene lost 4 bases and the J gene lost 4 bases, with 18 bases spanning the gap. The germline V gene encodes CDR1 SGHRS and CDR2 YFSETQ. The CDR3 nucleotides read TGCGCCAGCAGCCCCTCCCCCGACAGGTCTTACGAGCAGTACTTC. Translated: CASSPSPDRSYEQYF.

The chain uses TRBV18 and TRBJ2-1; D might be TRBD1 (5 bases). The CDR3 sequence is 15 residues long. Trimming stripped 4 bases from V and 0 bases from J, with 10 bases between. In germline, CDR1 is KGHSH, CDR2 LQKENI. This CDR3 reads CASSQQESSYNEQFF. CDR3 nucleotide sequence: TGTGCCAGCTCACAACAGGAGAGCTCCTACAATGAGCAGTTCTTC. Full variable domain (missing parts from reference TRBV18 and TRBJ2-1): NAGVMQNPRHLVRRRGQEARLRCSPMKGHSHVYWYRQLPEEGLKFMVYLQKENIIDESGMPKERFSAEFPKEGPSILRIQQVVRGDSAAYFCASSQQESSYNEQFFGPGTRLTVL.

The rearrangement links TRBV5-1 to TRBJ2-7; 7 positions agree with TRBD2. This CDR3 contains 15 residues. Germline CDR1 and CDR2: SGHRS and YFSETQ. V lost 4 bases to trimming and J lost 3 bases; unmatched junction nucleotides: 10. CDR3 nucleotides: TGCGCCAGCAGCCCTGGCGGGGGTAGAGGCTACGAGCAGTACTTC. Its protein product is CASSPGGGRGYEQYF.

V and J are TRBV7-3 and TRBJ2-3; TRBD1 is a possible D gene (5 bases). Trimming removed 3 bases from V and 1 base from J, with 8 bases in between. In germline, CDR1 is SGHTA, CDR2 FQGTGA. The CDR3 spans 14 residues. The DNA of the CDR3 is TGTGCCAGCAGCTTGGGGCAGCGCACAGATACGCAGTATTTT. This sequence encodes CASSLGQRTDTQYF.

The DNA for the CDR3 is TGTGCCAGCAGCTTAGGACAGGGCTCCTTTAGGGGAGCTTTCTTT. Its translation is CASSLGQGSFRGAFF. The rearrangement uses TRBV7-9 and TRBJ1-1; 7 nucleotides line up with TRBD1. V lost 1 base to trimming and J lost 10 bases; unmatched junction nucleotides: 12. The CDR3 runs 15 residues. Germline V gives CDR1 SEHNR, CDR2 FQNEAQ (reference sequence).

The chain carries TRBV4-1 and TRBJ2-1; D is unclear. This CDR3 is built from 15 residues. Trimming shortened V by 0 bases and J by 2 bases, and 8 bases separated the two germline ends. Germline V CDR1 and CDR2: MGHRA, YSYEKL. CDR3 protein: CASSQDISTYNEQFF. The DNA for the CDR3 is TGCGCCAGCAGCCAAGATATAAGCACCTACAATGAGCAGTTCTTC.

V usage is TRBV2 and J usage is TRBJ2-5; D possibly corresponds to TRBD2 (5 bases). V was cut by 6 bases and J by 0 bases, with 8 bases left in between. The CDR3 is made up of 13 amino acids. From germline, CDR1 is SNHLY and CDR2 FYNNEI. The CDR3 reads CASRAGHQETQYF. The CDR3 DNA reads as TGTGCCAGCAGGGCGGGTCACCAAGAGACCCAGTACTTC.

This clone was picked up one time. The J gene is TRBJ2-1, the V gene TRBV7-2, with TRBD2 matching over 7 bases. Trimming cost V 5 bases and J 4 bases; bases outside gene matches: 8. Germline assignment: CDR1 SGHTA and CDR2 FQGNSA. The CDR3 sequence is 15 residues long. This CDR3 reads CASSPLGTTYNEQFF. Written as DNA, the CDR3 is TGTGCCAGCAGCCCTCTGGGGACTACTTACAATGAGCAGTTCTTC.

The chain links TRBV7-2 to TRBJ2-3; D unclear. The CDR3 covers 13 residues. Germline-derived CDR1 and CDR2 are SGHTA and FQGNSA. V gave up 5 bases and J gave up 2 bases, with 8 bases separating them. The CDR3 nucleotides read TGTGCCAGCAGCCTTACCCCCACAGATACGCAGTATTTT. It specifies CASSLTPTDTQYF.